The rows below give T cell receptor beta chains drawn from one sample of a study of T cells after posttransplantation cyclophosphamide. Libraries were prepared by immunoSEQ multiplex PCR; TCRdb keeps only in-frame clonotypes and omits some of them. In the table there are under 20,000 clones, less than 90% of which are singletons. Sequencing used memory CD4+ T cells sorted from blood. These receptors came from a man under 40 in good health and a related stem cell transplant donor. The CDR3 runs from the conserved cysteine through the conserved F or W. D genes are given only for firm matches. Some rows have no size entry. The others give once, few or many, or a class for an expanded clone.

d_call,j_call,v_call,clone_size,cdr3_nt,cdr3_aa
.,TRBJ2-1,TRBV28,.,TGTGCCAGCAGTTTCCAGGGAAGGGTTTCCTACAATGAGCAGTTCTTC,CASSFQGRVSYNEQFF
.,TRBJ2-7,TRBV10-3,.,TGTGCCCCTGGACACAGACGGAGGGACTCCTACGAGCAGTACTTC,CAPGHRRRDSYEQYF
TRBD1,TRBJ1-2,TRBV6-1,.,TGTGCCAGCAGTGCTCCGGGACAGCAGCAATATGGCTACACCTTC,CASSAPGQQQYGYTF
TRBD1,TRBJ2-1,TRBV5-1,.,TGCGCCAGCAGCTTCGGAACAGGGGGACAGGGTGAGCAGTTCTTC,CASSFGTGGQGEQFF
.,TRBJ1-2,TRBV2,.,TGTGCCAGCAGTGAAGGGGGTTGGGAGGGCTACACCTTC,CASSEGGWEGYTF
.,TRBJ2-3,TRBV5-1,.,TGCGCCAGCAGCTTAAGCGTGTACTCTAGCACAGATACGCAGTATTTT,CASSLSVYSSTDTQYF
.,TRBJ2-5,TRBV19,.,TGTGCCAGTAGTGCTAAAAGGGCGGGTACCCAGTACTTC,CASSAKRAGTQYF
.,TRBJ2-5,TRBV5-1,.,TGCGCCAGCAGCTTGTCCAAGCGTTCTTCTGGAGAGACCCAGTACTTC,CASSLSKRSSGETQYF
.,TRBJ2-3,TRBV19,once,TGTGCCAGTAGTCCCACGGGCACAGATACGCAGTATTTT,CASSPTGTDTQYF
.,TRBJ1-2,TRBV4-2,.,TGTGCCAGCAGCCAAGACGGAAACAGGGCTAACTATGGCTACACCTTC,CASSQDGNRANYGYTF
TRBD2,TRBJ2-4,TRBV5-4,.,TGTGCCAGCAGCTTGGAGGTAGCGGGGGCTAAAAACATTCAGTACTTC,CASSLEVAGAKNIQYF
.,TRBJ1-6,TRBV28,.,TGTGCCAGCAGTGCCCCAGGGAATTCACCCCTCCACTTT,CASSAPGNSPLHF
TRBD1,TRBJ1-2,TRBV2,medium-sized,TGTGCCAGCAGGAGGGGGACAGGGGGCACCTATGGCTACACCTTC,CASRRGTGGTYGYTF
.,TRBJ2-2,TRBV14,.,TGTGCCAGCAGCCAAGGGAACGCCAGGGGGGAAACCGGGGAGCTGTTTTTT,CASSQGNARGETGELFF
.,TRBJ2-7,TRBV18,.,TGTGCCAGCTCCGACACCACCTACGAGCAGTACTTC,CASSDTTYEQYF
TRBD2,TRBJ2-1,TRBV2,.,TGTGCCAGCAGTGGGACTAGCGGGGGGACCACCTCCTACAATGAGCAGTTCTTC,CASSGTSGGTTSYNEQFF
TRBD1,TRBJ1-4,TRBV11-2,.,TGTGCCAGCAGCGAAATACAGGGGGGATTTGAAAAACTGTTTTTT,CASSEIQGGFEKLFF
TRBD2,TRBJ2-5,TRBV4-2,.,TGTGCCAGCAGCCAAGAAGGGAATGTGGCGGGGGGGCGGGAGACCCAGTACTTC,CASSQEGNVAGGRETQYF
TRBD2,TRBJ2-7,TRBV5-1,.,TGCGCCAGCAGCCCAGACGGGGGGGCTCTCTACGAGCAGTACTTC,CASSPDGGALYEQYF
TRBD1,TRBJ1-1,TRBV5-1,.,TGCGCCAGCAGCTTGGGGGACAGTCTTTTGCAGGCTGAAGCTTTCTTT,CASSLGDSLLQAEAFF
.,TRBJ1-2,TRBV18,.,TGTGCCAGCTCAGGAGACAGGCCCGGACACTATGGCTACACCTTC,CASSGDRPGHYGYTF
.,TRBJ2-7,TRBV6-1,.,TGTGCCAGCACCCGCGGCTTTAGGACCTACGAGCAGTACTTC,CASTRGFRTYEQYF
.,TRBJ2-1,TRBV27,.,TGTGCCAGCAGTTTAGGTCAGGGGTCCTACAATGAGCAGTTCTTC,CASSLGQGSYNEQFF
.,TRBJ1-6,TRBV7-9,.,TGTGCCAGCAGCTTATCTCAGGATTCACCCCTCCACTTT,CASSLSQDSPLHF
TRBD1,TRBJ2-7,TRBV5-1,.,TGCGCCAGCCATGCCGGGACAGGGTTCCTCGAGCAGTACTTC,CASHAGTGFLEQYF
TRBD1,TRBJ2-3,TRBV2,.,TGTGCCAGCAACCTCCGGGACAGGAACACAGATACGCAGTATTTT,CASNLRDRNTDTQYF
TRBD1,TRBJ1-1,TRBV6-6,.,TGTGCCAGCAGTCCCGGGACAGGGTGGAACACTGAAGCTTTCTTT,CASSPGTGWNTEAFF
TRBD1,TRBJ1-1,TRBV2,once,TGTGCCAGCAGGGGGACAGTTTCGGTCGCTTTCTTT,CASRGTVSVAFF
TRBD1,TRBJ2-7,TRBV7-6,.,TGTGCCAGCAGCTTAGCGAGCAGGGGGTTCGTACACGAGCAGTACTTC,CASSLASRGFVHEQYF
TRBD1,TRBJ1-2,TRBV7-3,once,TGTGCCAGCAGCCCAGGGACAGGGGGCCCCTTTAACTATGGCTACACCTTC,CASSPGTGGPFNYGYTF
.,TRBJ2-7,TRBV6-6,.,TGTGCCAGCAGCTCGGGACTCCCCGCCTATGAGCAGTACTTC,CASSSGLPAYEQYF
TRBD2,TRBJ2-1,TRBV4-3,.,TGCGCCAGCAGCCTAGCGGGGGGGCGCAATGAGCAGTTCTTC,CASSLAGGRNEQFF
.,TRBJ1-5,TRBV4-1,.,TGCGCCAGCTCCCGGGTAGTGGGAGCATCGCCCCAGCATTTT,CASSRVVGASPQHF
.,TRBJ1-1,TRBV15,.,TGTGCCACCAGCCCACAGGGAGCCTTGAACACTGAAGCTTTCTTT,CATSPQGALNTEAFF
.,TRBJ2-3,TRBV5-1,.,TGCGCCAGCAGCTTCGAACGGTATACGCAGTATTTT,CASSFERYTQYF
TRBD1,TRBJ1-2,TRBV27,.,TGTGCCAGCAGGCGGGACAGGGGAGTCTATGGCTACACCTTC,CASRRDRGVYGYTF
.,TRBJ2-5,TRBV2,.,TGTGCCAGCAACTACATTGGGGGGGAGACCCAGTACTTC,CASNYIGGETQYF
TRBD1,TRBJ1-2,TRBV6-1,.,TGTGCCAGCAGCTTTAGGGGGCACAACTATGGCTACACCTTC,CASSFRGHNYGYTF
TRBD2,TRBJ2-5,TRBV28,once,TGTGCCAGCAGTTTGCCCAGCGGGGAAAGAGAGACCCAGTACTTC,CASSLPSGERETQYF
.,TRBJ1-2,TRBV9,once,TGTGCCAGCAGCGTAGTTAACAGAGTAGATGGCTACACCTTC,CASSVVNRVDGYTF
TRBD1,TRBJ2-5,TRBV28,.,TGTGCCAGCAGTTTAACCGGGACAGGGTCTGGGACCCAGTACTTC,CASSLTGTGSGTQYF
.,TRBJ2-2,TRBV6-5,once,TGTGCCAGCACCCCGGGAAACACCGGGGAGCTGTTTTTT,CASTPGNTGELFF
TRBD2,TRBJ2-1,TRBV29-1,.,TGCAGCCGAAGTAGCGGGGGGAACAATGAGCAGTTCTTC,CSRSSGGNNEQFF
.,TRBJ2-1,TRBV15,.,TGTGCCACCAGCAGAGATCCAAACTTCGGTGAGCAGTTCTTC,CATSRDPNFGEQFF
.,TRBJ1-1,TRBV7-2,.,TGTGCCAGCAGCTTATTCGCTTGGGAGGGACTGGACACTGAAGCTTTCTTT,CASSLFAWEGLDTEAFF
.,TRBJ2-1,TRBV4-3,.,TGCGCCAGCAGCCAAGAGGGTAGCCATCTCCACAATGAGCAGTTCTTC,CASSQEGSHLHNEQFF
TRBD1,TRBJ1-4,TRBV6-1,.,TGTGCCAGCAGTGAAGCGTTCTGGACAGGGCGTAGGGTTAATGAAAAACTGTTTTTT,CASSEAFWTGRRVNEKLFF
TRBD2,TRBJ2-1,TRBV7-3,.,TGTGCCAGCAGCTCGACTAGCGGGGCCCCCTACAATGAGCAGTTCTTC,CASSSTSGAPYNEQFF
.,TRBJ1-5,TRBV7-2,.,TGTGCCAGCAGCTTAGGACGGCAGCTAGCAACGGCCGCCTATCAGCCCCAGCATTTT,CASSLGRQLATAAYQPQHF
.,TRBJ2-2,TRBV7-9,once,TGTGCCAGCAGCAAGACATGGACCGGGGAGCTGTTTTTT,CASSKTWTGELFF
.,TRBJ1-1,TRBV12-5,.,TGTGCTAGTGGCACACAGGGAGGGGACACTGAAGCTTTCTTT,CASGTQGGDTEAFF
.,TRBJ2-1,TRBV18,once,TGTGCCAGCTCACCATACAGGGTGGGGTTCTGGTTCTTC,CASSPYRVGFWFF
.,TRBJ1-5,TRBV5-6,.,TGTGCCAGCAGCTTGGTAGGGGCAGGGCAGCCCCAGCATTTT,CASSLVGAGQPQHF
.,TRBJ2-5,TRBV9,.,TGTGCCAGCAGCGTAGCTGGACTACCCGTGGAGACCCAGTACTTC,CASSVAGLPVETQYF
.,TRBJ1-1,TRBV7-9,few,TGTGCCGGGGAGGGGAACACTGAAGCTTTCTTT,CAGEGNTEAFF